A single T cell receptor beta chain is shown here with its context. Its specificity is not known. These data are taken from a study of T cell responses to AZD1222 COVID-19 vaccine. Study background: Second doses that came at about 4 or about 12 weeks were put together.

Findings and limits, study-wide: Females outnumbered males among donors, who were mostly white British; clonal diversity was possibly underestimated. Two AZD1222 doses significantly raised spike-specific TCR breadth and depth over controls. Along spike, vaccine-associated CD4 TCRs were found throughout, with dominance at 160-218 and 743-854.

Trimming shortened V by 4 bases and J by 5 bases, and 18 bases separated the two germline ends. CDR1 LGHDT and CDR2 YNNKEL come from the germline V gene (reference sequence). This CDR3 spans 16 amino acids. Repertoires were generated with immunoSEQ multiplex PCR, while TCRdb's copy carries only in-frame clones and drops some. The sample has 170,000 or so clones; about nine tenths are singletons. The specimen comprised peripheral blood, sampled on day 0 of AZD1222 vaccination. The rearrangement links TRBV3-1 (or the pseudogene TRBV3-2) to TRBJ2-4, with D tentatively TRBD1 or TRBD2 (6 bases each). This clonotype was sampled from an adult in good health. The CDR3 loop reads CASSRPGAENQNIQYF. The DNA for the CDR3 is TGTGCCAGCAGCCGCCCGGGGGCGGAGAACCAAAACATTCAGTACTTC.